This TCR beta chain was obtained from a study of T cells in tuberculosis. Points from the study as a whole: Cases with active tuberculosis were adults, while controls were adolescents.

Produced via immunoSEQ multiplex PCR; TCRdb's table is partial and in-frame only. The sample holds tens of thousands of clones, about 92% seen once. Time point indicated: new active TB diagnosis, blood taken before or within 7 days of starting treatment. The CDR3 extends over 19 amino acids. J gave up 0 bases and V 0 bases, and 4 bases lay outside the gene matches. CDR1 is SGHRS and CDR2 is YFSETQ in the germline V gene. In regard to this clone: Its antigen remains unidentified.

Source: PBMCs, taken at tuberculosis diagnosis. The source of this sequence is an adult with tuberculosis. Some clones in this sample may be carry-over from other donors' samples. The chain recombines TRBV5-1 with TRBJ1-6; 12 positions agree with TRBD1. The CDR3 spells CASSLAGTGGSSYNSPLHF. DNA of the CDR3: TGCGCCAGCAGCTTGGCCGGGACAGGGGGCAGCTCCTATAATTCACCCCTCCACTTT.